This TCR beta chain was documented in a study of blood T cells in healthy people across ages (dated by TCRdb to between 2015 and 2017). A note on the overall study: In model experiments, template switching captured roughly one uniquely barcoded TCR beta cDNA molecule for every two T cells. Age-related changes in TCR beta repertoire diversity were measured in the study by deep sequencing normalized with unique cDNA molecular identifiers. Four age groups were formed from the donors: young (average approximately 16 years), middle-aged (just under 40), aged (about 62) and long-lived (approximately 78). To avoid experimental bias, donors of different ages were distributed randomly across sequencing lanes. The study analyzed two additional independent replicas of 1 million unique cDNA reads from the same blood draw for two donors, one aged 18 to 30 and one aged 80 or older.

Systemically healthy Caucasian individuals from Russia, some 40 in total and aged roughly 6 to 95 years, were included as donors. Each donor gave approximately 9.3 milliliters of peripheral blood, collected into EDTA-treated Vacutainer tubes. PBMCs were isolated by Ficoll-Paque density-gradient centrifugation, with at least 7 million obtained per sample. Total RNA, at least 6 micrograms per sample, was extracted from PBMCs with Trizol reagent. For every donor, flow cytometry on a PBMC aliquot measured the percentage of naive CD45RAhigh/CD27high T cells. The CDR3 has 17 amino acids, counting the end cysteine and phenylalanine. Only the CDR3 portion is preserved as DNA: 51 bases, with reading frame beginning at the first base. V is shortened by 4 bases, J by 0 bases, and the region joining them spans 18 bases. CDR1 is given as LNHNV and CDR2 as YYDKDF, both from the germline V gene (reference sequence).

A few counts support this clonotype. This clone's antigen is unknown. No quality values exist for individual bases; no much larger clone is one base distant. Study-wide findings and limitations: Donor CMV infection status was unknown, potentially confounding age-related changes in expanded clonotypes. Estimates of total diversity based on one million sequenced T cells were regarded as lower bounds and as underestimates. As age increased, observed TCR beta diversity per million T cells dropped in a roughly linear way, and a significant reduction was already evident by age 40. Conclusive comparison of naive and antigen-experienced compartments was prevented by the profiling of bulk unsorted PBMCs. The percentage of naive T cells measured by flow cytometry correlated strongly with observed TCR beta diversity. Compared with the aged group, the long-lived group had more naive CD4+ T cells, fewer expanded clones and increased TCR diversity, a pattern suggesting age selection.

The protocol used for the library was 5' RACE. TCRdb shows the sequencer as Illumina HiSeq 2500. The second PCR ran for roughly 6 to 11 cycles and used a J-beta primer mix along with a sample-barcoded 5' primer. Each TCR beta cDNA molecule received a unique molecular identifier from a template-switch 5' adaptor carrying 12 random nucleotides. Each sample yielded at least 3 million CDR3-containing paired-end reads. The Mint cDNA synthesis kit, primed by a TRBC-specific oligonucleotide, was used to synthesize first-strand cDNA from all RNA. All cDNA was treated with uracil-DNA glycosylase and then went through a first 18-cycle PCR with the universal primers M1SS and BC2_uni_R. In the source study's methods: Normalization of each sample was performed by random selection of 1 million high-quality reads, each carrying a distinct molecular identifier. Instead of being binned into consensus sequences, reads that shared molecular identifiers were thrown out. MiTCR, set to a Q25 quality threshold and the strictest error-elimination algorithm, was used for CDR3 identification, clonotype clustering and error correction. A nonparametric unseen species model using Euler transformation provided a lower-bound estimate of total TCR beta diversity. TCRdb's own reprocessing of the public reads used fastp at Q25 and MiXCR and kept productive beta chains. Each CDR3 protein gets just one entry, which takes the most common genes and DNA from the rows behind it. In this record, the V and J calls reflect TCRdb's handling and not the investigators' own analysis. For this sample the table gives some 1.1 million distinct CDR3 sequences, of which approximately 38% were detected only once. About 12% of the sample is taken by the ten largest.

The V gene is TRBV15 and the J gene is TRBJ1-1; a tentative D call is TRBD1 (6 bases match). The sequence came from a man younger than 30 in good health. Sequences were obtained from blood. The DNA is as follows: TGTGCCACCAGCACCTGGGACACGGTGGTAATGAACACTGAAGCTTTCTTT. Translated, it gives CATSTWDTVVMNTEAFF.